This TCR beta chain derives from a study of cytomegalovirus exposure and HLA in healthy donors. There are 18 residues in the CDR3. The V and J ends lost 1 base and 3 bases, in that order; junction bases with no gene match: 10. The germline gives CDR1 SGHRS, CDR2 YFSETQ. Data came from immunoSEQ multiplex PCR; TCRdb stores just in-frame clones and leaves some out. The sample lists 100,000 to 150,000 clones, 85% to 90% occurring once. The source of this sequence is a man aged 30-40 years in good health and CMV-seronegative. This sequence joins TRBV5-1 and TRBJ2-2; 9 bases are shared with TRBD2. The sample taken for sequencing was PBMCs. CDR3 DNA sequence: TGCGCCAGCAGCTTGTGGCTAGCGGGGAGTGGGGACACCGGGGAGCTGTTTTTT. Its protein product is CASSLWLAGSGDTGELFF.